This TCR beta chain came from a study of Graves' ophthalmopathy and Graves' hyperthyroidism. Notes on the study in general: The model predicted ophthalmopathy progression with about 71% sensitivity and around 72% specificity. Blood also carried most expanded thyroid clonotypes exceeding 0.001 frequency. Ophthalmopathy was separated from stable hyperthyroidism by a 13-signature model with roughly 91% sensitivity and around 81% specificity.

In this cohort, patients with other autoimmune diseases, uncontrolled infections, pregnancy or lactation were excluded. RNA served as the template for amplifying TCR beta CDR3 regions. HTBI primers were used in a first-round RT-PCR, which preceded a second-round multiplex PCR. TCRdb called the multiplex PCR reads again in MiXCR, with one record for every CDR3 protein. Here the sample spans about 390,000 distinct CDR3 sequences, about 16% being singletons. There are many counts of this clonotype. Its antigen is undetermined. The receptor was derived from a woman between 18 and 30 years old with stable Graves' hyperthyroidism. Sequenced material: peripheral blood.

The CDR3 loop reads CASLRGGSNTGELFF. The CDR3 nucleotides read TGTGCCAGTCTTAGGGGGGGGTCGAACACCGGGGAGCTGTTTTTT. The rearrangement joins TRBV19 to TRBJ2-2, with a tentative D call TRBD2 (7 bases). CDR1 LNHDA and CDR2 SQIVND come from the germline V gene (reference sequence). The CDR3 runs to 15 residues. Trimming stripped 8 bases from V and 0 bases from J, with 13 bases between.